This T cell receptor (beta chain) derives from a study of blood T cell repertoires in COVID-19 (dated by TCRdb to the early 2020s). For the wider study: The collaborator samples originated in the United States, Italy and Spain and spanned the acute and convalescent phases of COVID-19. The material from the prospective study consisted of cDNA or gDNA derived from T cells, B-cell-depleted T cells, or PBMCs. The dataset comprised deeply sampled blood TCRbeta repertoires from subjects exposed to, actively infected with, or recovered from COVID-19. A freely available public database, intended as a resource for researchers studying the immune response to SARS-CoV-2, is where the repertoires were released. Samples were obtained from the ongoing ImmuneRACE study (first 160 participants) and from 1,200 or so subjects provided by 6 global collaborators. Nearly every sample came with metadata listing a de-identified subject ID, COVID-19 status, age in years and sex. Where HLA class I and class II types were available, the types were taken from metadata supplied by the sample provider, not from assay-based typing.

In the prospective study, participants were roughly 18 to 95 years old, resided in around 25 geographic areas of the United States, and were enrolled through a virtual design. Cohort assignment in the prospective study relied on participant-reported clinical history from a screening survey and a study questionnaire. Recovered participants in ImmuneRACE Cohort 3 were defined by two consecutive negative NP/OP PCR tests, clearance by a healthcare professional, or resolution of symptoms. Mobile phlebotomists in the prospective study collected whole blood, serum and a nasopharyngeal or oropharyngeal swab from every participant. Over an approximately two-month period, participants in the prospective study had the option of providing additional blood draws and questionnaires. Blood samples from the prospective study were shipped frozen or at room temperature prior to DNA extraction. A note on this clone: The antigen it recognizes is unknown. The record has no base qualities; no much larger clone is one base away.

Looking up the germline V gene (reference sequence) yields CDR1 MNHEY and CDR2 SMNVEV. Trimming at the junction amounts to 3 bases on V and 6 bases on J, and the germline ends lie 9 bases apart. Taken from cysteine to phenylalanine, the CDR3 has 14 residues. Only the CDR3 DNA is retained, 42 bases long and in frame from the first base. Results and caveats for the whole study, not just this receptor: Clinical and demographic metadata were provided uncurated, with the amount varying by source and participant.

TCRbeta CDR3 regions were amplified from genomic DNA by means of the immunoSEQ Assay, a bias-controlled multiplex PCR. On the study's bioinformatics: The number of nucleated cells in each sample was estimated by amplification of reference gene primers within the assay. Sequence reads were collapsed and filtered to measure the absolute abundance of every unique TCRbeta CDR3 rearrangement. For each sample, productive Simpson clonality was calculated by taking the square root of Simpson's diversity index across productive rearrangements. TCRdb's version of the immuneACCESS table is confined to in-frame rearrangements and falls short of the full clone set. An unresolved V gene accounts for under half of the shortfall where checked; the remainder is of unknown origin. D and trimming come from the DNA, and the V and J calls and clone size come from that table. The sample records around 390,000 clones, about 87% of which are singletons. The ten largest clonotypes hold around 9.3% of the sample.

The chain is assembled from TRBV27 and TRBJ1-6; perhaps TRBD1 is the D gene, with 5 bases matching. The clonotype originates from a woman in her fifties or sixties who had recovered from COVID-19. The sample taken for sequencing was PBMCs or T cells enriched from blood (not recorded which). The nucleotide sequence reads TGTGCCAGCAGTTTTGTCGGGGGTAATTCACCCCTCCACTTT. This yields the protein CASSFVGGNSPLHF.